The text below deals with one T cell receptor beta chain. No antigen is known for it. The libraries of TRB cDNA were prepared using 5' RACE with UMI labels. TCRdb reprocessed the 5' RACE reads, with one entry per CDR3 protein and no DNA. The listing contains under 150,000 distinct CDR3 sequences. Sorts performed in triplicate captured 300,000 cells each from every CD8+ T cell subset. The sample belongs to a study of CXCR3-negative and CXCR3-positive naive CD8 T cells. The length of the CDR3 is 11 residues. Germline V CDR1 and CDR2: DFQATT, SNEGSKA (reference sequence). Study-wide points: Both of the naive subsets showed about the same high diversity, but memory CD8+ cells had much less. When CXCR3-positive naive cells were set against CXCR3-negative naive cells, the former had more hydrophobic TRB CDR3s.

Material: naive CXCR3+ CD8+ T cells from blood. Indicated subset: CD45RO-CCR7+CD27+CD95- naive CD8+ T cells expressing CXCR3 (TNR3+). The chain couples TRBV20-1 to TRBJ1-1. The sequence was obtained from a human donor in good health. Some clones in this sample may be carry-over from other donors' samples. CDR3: CSGRGNTEAFF.